This T cell receptor (beta chain) was sequenced for a study of T cell clones after liver transplantation. Across the study: Apart from a few HCV-positive recipients, transplants were for non-autoimmune, non-viral reasons. Draws occurred before transplant, before withdrawal, and after complete or failed withdrawal.

CDR1 and CDR2 from the germline V gene are LGHNA and YSLEER. V was trimmed by 0 bases and J by 0 bases, leaving 17 bases between them. The CDR3 is 19 amino acids. Turning to this clone: The antigen is undetermined.

The assay was immunoSEQ multiplex PCR, and TCRdb's table has in-frame clones only and misses some. The data contain about 20,000 clones, approximately 93% of them singletons. Study conclusions and caveats: Graft donor-reactive T cells may have migrated into the graft rather than being deleted. Conclusions were preliminary, with small, heterogeneous patient groups.

The sequence was collected from a human patient who received a liver transplant. The T cells may partly be graft donor cells. Sequencing used CD8+ T cells from blood, obtained approximately 26 months after liver transplant. This chain connects TRBV4-3 to TRBJ1-4; the D is unclear. CDR3 loop: CASSQDWSSRSTTNEKLFF. The CDR3 DNA reads TGCGCCAGCAGCCAAGATTGGTCCAGCCGGTCTACAACTAATGAAAAACTGTTTTTT.